Below are 5 T cell receptor beta chains sequenced from a single sample in a study of shared clonotypes between healthy human individuals. Sequencing used immunoSEQ multiplex PCR; TCRdb keeps in-frame clones, though not all of them. The sample holds about 2 million clones, approximately 94% seen once. CD45RO-negative CD8 cells positively selected for CCR7 made up the naive population, which excluded terminally differentiated effector memory CD45RA+ cells. The source material was naive CD8+ T cells sorted from blood. These receptors came from a man younger than 35 in good health.

The chain joins TRBV4-3 to TRBJ2-7, with D unclear. The CDR3 is 17 amino acids. V lost 0 bases, J lost 3 bases, and 18 bases lay in between. Germline CDR1 reads LGHNA; CDR2 reads YSLEER. CDR3 coding DNA: TGCGCCAGCAGCCAAGATACTTTTGCGACCGTAGGCTACGAGCAGTACTTC. Its protein is CASSQDTFATVGYEQYF.

The rearrangement joins TRBV6-5 to TRBJ2-7, with 8 bases fitting TRBD1. The CDR3 runs to 14 residues. With 2 bases clipped from V and 7 bases from J, the junction kept 7 bases outside the gene matches. Germline V gene lookup returns CDR1 MNHEY and CDR2 SVGAGI. The CDR3 DNA reads TGTGCCAGCAGTTACGCGGACAGGGTTTATGAGCAGTACTTC. Protein product: CASSYADRVYEQYF.

CDR3 loop: CASTPTGENTIYF. In DNA form, the CDR3 reads TGTGCCAGTACCCCGACAGGGGAGAACACCATATATTTT. The chain carries TRBV19 and TRBJ1-3, with TRBD1 identical over 8 bases. J lost 7 bases, V lost 7 bases, and 6 bases had no gene match. The germline V gene has CDR1 LNHDA and CDR2 SQIVND (reference sequence). This CDR3 is built from 13 residues.

The chain links TRBV7-9 to TRBJ2-7, with 8 nucleotides matching TRBD2. Germline V gene sequence: CDR1 SEHNR, CDR2 FQNEAQ (reference sequence). The length of the CDR3 is 15 residues. V was pared by 4 bases and J by 4 bases, with 9 bases of the junction left unmatched. DNA of the CDR3: TGTGCCAGCAGCTCCGGGGGGGCCGGTTGGTACGAGCAGTACTTC. Its protein product is CASSSGGAGWYEQYF.

J is TRBJ2-3 and V is TRBV25-1; D may match TRBD1 or TRBD2 (5 bases each). Per germline, CDR1 MGHDK and CDR2 SYGVNS. This CDR3 spans 17 amino acids. V lost 0 bases and J 6 bases, leaving 19 bases between the germline ends. The CDR3 sequence: CASSEYERGWGADTQYF. In DNA form, the CDR3 reads TGTGCCAGCAGTGAATACGAGAGGGGCTGGGGAGCGGATACGCAGTATTTT.